The clone carrying this T cell receptor (beta chain) was picked up many times. This sample was included in a study of early T cells in non-severe SARS-CoV-2 infection. For the study at large: Sequencing input comprised bulk RNA from unsorted whole blood; chain pairing was not available.

The germline CDR1 and CDR2 sequences are SEHNR and FQNEAQ (reference sequence). There are 14 residues in the CDR3. Trimming stripped 2 bases from V and 2 bases from J, with 10 bases between. TCRdb fed the 5' RACE reads into MiXCR, producing one record per CDR3 protein. The sample has fewer than 60,000 distinct CDR3 sequences, 9.3% seen once; the top ten hold under 15%. The chain is built from TRBV7-9 and TRBJ2-7; D gene unclear. The sample taken for sequencing was whole blood. This TCR was recovered from an adult who was a healthcare worker with PCR-confirmed SARS-CoV-2 infection or an uninfected control (not recorded which). DNA of the CDR3: TGTGCCAGCAGCTTACACGTGAACACCTACGAGCAGTACTTC. Its translation: CASSLHVNTYEQYF.